This TCR beta chain was captured in a study of control samples from healthy donors and cancer patients (dated by TCRdb to the early 2020s). With regard to this clone: Which antigen it targets is not known. One base away there is no much larger clone; base qualities are not given.

The germline V gene encodes CDR1 MNHEY and CDR2 SMNVEV (reference sequence). V lost 6 bases and J lost 2 bases, and the count of bases not matched to a germline gene is 8. Its CDR3 holds 17 amino acids, cysteine through phenylalanine. Just the 51-base CDR3 DNA is kept, in frame starting at base 1. The library was built by means of the immunoSEQ multiplex PCR assay. Here the immuneACCESS table is served through TCRdb, limited to in-frame sequences with V and J called. Missing clones are a known gap in these copies; in checked studies unresolved V genes cover under half, and the rest lacks a known reason. The sample contains some 120,000 clones, approximately 90% of them found a single time. The top ten hold less than 2.5% of the sample.

This sequence uses TRBV27 and TRBJ2-3, with 13 middle bases fitting TRBD2. The sequencing sample was made of blood. The sequence was obtained from a man younger than 35 in good health. This receptor carries the CDR3 CASSEEGTSGTTDTQYF. The nucleotide sequence is given as TGTGCCAGCAGCGAGGAAGGGACTAGCGGGACCACAGATACGCAGTATTTT.